What follows is one TCR beta chain and its context. This entry belongs to a study of radiation and T cells in renal cell carcinoma. Noted time point: blood 4 weeks post-SBRT, at nephrectomy. Treatment meaning: 15 Gy SBRT to primary tumor, nephrectomy 4 weeks later. Nephrectomy followed 15 Gy stereotactic body radiation by 4 weeks. Germline CDR1 and CDR2: MNHEY and SVGAGI. The CDR3 totals 16 residues. V dropped 0 bases and J dropped 2 bases, with 13 bases sitting between them. Sequencing used immunoSEQ multiplex PCR; TCRdb keeps in-frame clones, though not all of them. The sample shows approximately 170,000 clones, 88% of them seen only once.

The chain carries TRBV6-5 and TRBJ1-2; tentatively, D is TRBD1 (5 bases). The sample here was blood, taken from a patient whose treatment included radiotherapy and nephrectomy. The source of this sequence is a woman aged 50 to 65 with renal cell carcinoma. The CDR3 is CASSYSDGTGNYGYTF. Here the CDR3 DNA reads TGTGCCAGCAGTTACTCTGACGGGACTGGGAACTATGGCTACACCTTC.